The 2 T cell receptor beta chains below come from one sample, sequenced in a study of blood T cell repertoires in COVID-19. TCRdb's copy holds only in-frame clones and misses some; the assay was immunoSEQ multiplex PCR. Here the sample spans 35,000 to 50,000 clones, roughly three quarters being singletons. Sequencing was carried out using peripheral blood. These receptors were obtained from a man at least 80 years old with acute or convalescent COVID-19.

This clone was detected a few times. V usage is TRBV7-8 and J usage is TRBJ2-7; D is undetermined. Trimming took 5 bases from V and 7 from J, leaving 9 bases between them. The CDR3 is 11 residues long. CDR1 is SGHVS and CDR2 is FQNEAQ in the germline V gene. This CDR3 reads CASSPLLEQYF. The CDR3 nucleotides read TGTGCCAGCAGCCCCCTCCTGGAGCAGTACTTC.

This chain joins TRBV10-3 and TRBJ1-3; D is perhaps TRBD1 (5 bases). V lost 3 bases and J lost 2, with 11 bases in between. Germline loops: CDR1 ENHRY, CDR2 SYGVKD. CDR3 length equals 15 residues. CDR3 residues: CAISEQEGPGNTIYF. In DNA, the CDR3 is TGTGCCATCAGTGAACAGGAGGGGCCTGGAAACACCATATATTTT.